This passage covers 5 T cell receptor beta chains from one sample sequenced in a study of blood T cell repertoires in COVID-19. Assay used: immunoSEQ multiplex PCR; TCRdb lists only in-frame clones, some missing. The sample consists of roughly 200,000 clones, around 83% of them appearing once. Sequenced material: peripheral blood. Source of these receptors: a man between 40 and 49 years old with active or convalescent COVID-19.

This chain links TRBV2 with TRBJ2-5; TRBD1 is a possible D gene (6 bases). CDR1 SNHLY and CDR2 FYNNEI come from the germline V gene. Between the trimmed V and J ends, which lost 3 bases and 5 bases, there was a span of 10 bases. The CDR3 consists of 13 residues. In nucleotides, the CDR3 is TGTGCCAGCAGTGACCCCAGGGGCGAGACCCAGTACTTC. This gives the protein CASSDPRGETQYF.

CDR3 nucleotides: TGTGCCAGCAGCCCGCTTTGGAGCGGGGGCTACGAGCAGTACTTC. The encoded protein is CASSPLWSGGYEQYF. V gene TRBV5-5 combines with J gene TRBJ2-7, with 8 bases fitting TRBD2. Per the germline V gene, CDR1 is SGHKS and CDR2 is YYEKEE (reference sequence). Unmatched junction bases numbered 9, after V lost 4 bases and J lost 3 bases. The CDR3 extends over 15 amino acids.

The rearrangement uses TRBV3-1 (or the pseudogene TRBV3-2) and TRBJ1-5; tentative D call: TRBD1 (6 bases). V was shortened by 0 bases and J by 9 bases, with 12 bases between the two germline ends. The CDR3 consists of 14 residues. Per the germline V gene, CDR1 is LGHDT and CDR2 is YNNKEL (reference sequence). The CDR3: CASSQEQGMRPQHF. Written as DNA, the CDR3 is TGTGCCAGCAGCCAAGAACAGGGAATGAGGCCCCAGCATTTT.

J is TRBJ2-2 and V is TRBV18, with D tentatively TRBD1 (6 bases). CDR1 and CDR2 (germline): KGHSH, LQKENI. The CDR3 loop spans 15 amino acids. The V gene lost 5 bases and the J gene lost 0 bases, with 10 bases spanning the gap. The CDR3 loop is CASSEQGANTGELFF. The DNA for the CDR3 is TGTGCCAGCTCAGAACAGGGAGCGAACACCGGGGAGCTGTTTTTT.

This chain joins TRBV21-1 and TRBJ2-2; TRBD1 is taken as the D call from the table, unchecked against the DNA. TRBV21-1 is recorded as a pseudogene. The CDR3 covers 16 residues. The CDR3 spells CASSILYRGNTGELFF. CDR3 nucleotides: TGTGCCAGCAGCATCTTATACAGGGGGAACACCGGGGAGCTGTTTTTT.